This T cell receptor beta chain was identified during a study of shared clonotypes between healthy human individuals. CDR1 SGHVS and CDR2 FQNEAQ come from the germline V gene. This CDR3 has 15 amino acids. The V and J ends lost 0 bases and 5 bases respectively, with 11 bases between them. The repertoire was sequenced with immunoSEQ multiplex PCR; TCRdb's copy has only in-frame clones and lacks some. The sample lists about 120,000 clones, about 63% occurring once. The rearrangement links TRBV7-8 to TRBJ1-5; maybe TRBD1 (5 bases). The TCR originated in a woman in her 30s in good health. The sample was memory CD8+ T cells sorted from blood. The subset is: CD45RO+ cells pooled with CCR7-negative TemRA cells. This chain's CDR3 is CASSLAAGGDQPQHF. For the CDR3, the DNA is TGTGCCAGCAGCTTAGCTGCCGGAGGGGATCAGCCCCAGCATTTT.